What follows describes a single TCR beta chain. This entry comes from a study of graft-versus-host responses after intestinal transplantation. Overall study context: Multivisceral, liver-intestinal, or isolated intestinal transplants were received by the recipients. All recipients got anti-thymocyte globulin induction, then tacrolimus and steroids for 3 to 4 years.

This table comes from immunoSEQ multiplex PCR, and its TCRdb copy is limited to in-frame clones, with some not included. Here the sample spans around 96,000 clones, around 90% being singletons. CDR1 WNHNN and CDR2 SYGVQD come from the germline V gene (reference sequence). The CDR3 extends over 13 amino acids. V was trimmed by 4 bases and J by 6 bases, leaving 11 bases between them. The specimen comprised PBMCs, sampled approximately 470 days after intestinal transplant. This TCR was recovered from a human patient who received an intestinal transplant, so some T cells may come from the graft donor. J is TRBJ2-3 and V is TRBV10-1; perhaps D is TRBD1 or TRBD2 (5 bases each). The CDR3 DNA reads as TGCGCCAGCAGTGCCCCGGGGCGGGATACGCAGTATTTT. It translates to CASSAPGRDTQYF.